Below are 12 T cell receptor beta chains sequenced from a single sample in a study of blood T cell repertoires in COVID-19. The repertoire was sequenced with immunoSEQ multiplex PCR; TCRdb's copy has only in-frame clones and lacks some. This sample has roughly 140,000 clones, with around 87% found just once. Sample: peripheral blood. These receptor sequences come from an older woman with active or convalescent COVID-19.

The DNA of the CDR3 is TGCGCCAGCAGCCAATACTACGGGGACTACGAGCAGTACTTC. Its translation: CASSQYYGDYEQYF. The chain has TRBV4-3 and TRBJ2-7; D might be TRBD2 (5 bases). From germline, CDR1 is LGHNA and CDR2 YSLEER. Trimming cost V 2 bases and J 3 bases, with 11 bases left between them. The CDR3 totals 14 residues.

The J gene is TRBJ1-2, the V gene TRBV14, with 8 bases matching TRBD1. Germline CDR1 SGHDN, CDR2 FVKESK. V lost 2 bases, J lost 8 bases, and 10 bases stayed unmatched. This CDR3 region has 15 residues. In DNA, the CDR3 is TGTGCCAGCAGCCAAAATGACAGGGGAATTGGGGGCTACACCTTC. It yields the protein CASSQNDRGIGGYTF.

The genes are TRBV15 and TRBJ1-6, with no clear D. This CDR3 has 13 residues. Trimming left V 0 bases short and J 13 bases short, with 10 bases between. The germline V gene has CDR1 LNHNV and CDR2 YYDKDF (reference sequence). CDR3 nucleotide sequence: TGTGCCACCAGCAGAGATAGGAGTAACCCCCTCCACTTT. Translation gives CATSRDRSNPLHF.

The chain recombines TRBV4-3 with TRBJ2-2, with TRBD2 matching 14 bases. CDR1 LGHNA and CDR2 YSLEER come from the germline V gene. This CDR3 contains 17 residues. Losses at the gene ends were 0 bases for V and 10 bases for J; bases not matched to a gene: 7. The CDR3 bases are TGCGCCAGCAGCCAAGATCCGGGACTAGCGGGGGCCGCGGAGCTGTTTTTT. This encodes CASSQDPGLAGAAELFF.

This chain uses TRBV29-1 with TRBJ1-2; D possibly corresponds to TRBD1 (6 bases). CDR3 length: 12 amino acids. Trimming took off 4 bases at V and 4 bases at J, with 10 bases between the two ends. Germline V gene data show CDR1 as SQVTM and CDR2 as ANQGSEA. This CDR3 is CSVVDSLYGYTF. The CDR3 DNA reads TGCAGCGTTGTGGACAGTCTCTATGGCTACACCTTC. The variable domain in full, with the rest retrieved from reference TRBV29-1 and TRBJ1-2, is SAVISQKPSRDICQRGTSLTIQCQVDSQVTMMFWYRQQPGQSLTLIATANQGSEATYESGFVIDKFPISRPNLTFSTLTVSNMSPEDSSIYLCSVVDSLYGYTFGSGTRLTVV.

The J gene is TRBJ1-1, the V gene TRBV6-5; no clear D gene. Between the trimmed V and J ends, which lost 6 bases and 1 base, there was a span of 12 bases. The CDR3 spans 14 residues. CDR1 is MNHEY, CDR2 SVGAGI, per germline. CDR3 sequence reads: CASSKRGPNTEAFF. For the CDR3, the DNA is TGTGCCAGCAGCAAGCGAGGTCCGAACACTGAAGCTTTCTTT.

The chain employs TRBV6-4 and TRBJ2-3; no clear D. Between the trimmed V and J ends, which lost 3 bases and 1 base, there was a span of 8 bases. Germline V gene sequence: CDR1 MRHNA, CDR2 SNTAGT. This CDR3 contains 14 residues. This CDR3 is CASSDQRGTDTQYF. The CDR3 bases are TGTGCCAGCAGTGATCAACGAGGCACAGATACGCAGTATTTT.

The rearrangement uses TRBV2 and TRBJ1-2; no reliable D call. The CDR3 contains 13 residues. The germline V and J ends were trimmed by 7 bases and 4 bases, with 13 bases remaining between them. Per germline, CDR1 SNHLY and CDR2 FYNNEI. CDR3 sequence: CASNGREAYGYTF. Here the CDR3 DNA reads TGTGCCAGCAACGGGAGGGAAGCCTATGGCTACACCTTC.

CDR3 amino acids: CASSLGVAGNNEQFF. CDR3 nucleotide sequence: TGTGCCAGCAGCTTAGGGGTAGCGGGGAACAATGAGCAGTTCTTC. The genes are TRBV11-2 and TRBJ2-1, with 8 bases identical to TRBD2. Trimming took 1 base from V and 5 from J; bases not matched to a gene: 4. Germline V gene sequence: CDR1 SGHAT, CDR2 FQNNGV. CDR3 length: 15 amino acids.

The chain has TRBV5-1 and TRBJ1-1, with D possibly TRBD1 on 6 matching bases. The CDR3 is 14 amino acids. Germline-derived CDR1 and CDR2 are SGHRS and YFSETQ. Trimming shortened V by 4 bases and J by 8 bases, and 18 bases separated the two germline ends. The CDR3 coding sequence is TGCGCCAGCAGCCCCGATACAGGGTTCATGGAAGCTTTCTTT. This codes for CASSPDTGFMEAFF.

V and J are TRBV11-3 and TRBJ2-7; D not certain. The CDR3 spans 15 residues. CDR1 is SGHNT and CDR2 is YENEEA in the germline V gene. Trimming stripped 0 bases from V and 3 bases from J, with 12 bases between. Written as DNA, the CDR3 is TGTGCCAGCAGCTTAGATGCTACAGAAGACTACGAGCAGTACTTC. Its translation: CASSLDATEDYEQYF.

This chain links TRBV29-1 with TRBJ2-3, with 11 bases aligning to TRBD1. J gave up 3 bases and V 6 bases, and 11 bases lay outside the gene matches. The CDR3 length is 16 residues. Germline V gene sequence: CDR1 SQVTM, CDR2 ANQGSEA. CDR3 protein: CSVRRDRGFKTDTQYF. The CDR3 DNA follows: TGCAGCGTCCGCCGGGACAGGGGGTTTAAGACAGATACGCAGTATTTT.